A single sample gave rise to the 30 T cell receptor beta chains below, sequenced in a study of cytomegalovirus exposure and HLA in healthy donors. Libraries were prepared by immunoSEQ multiplex PCR; TCRdb keeps only in-frame clonotypes and omits some of them. The sample has around 190,000 clones, roughly 83% seen once. Source material: PBMCs. These receptors all stem from a woman between 18 and 30 years old in good health and CMV-seronegative.

The chain combines TRBV5-8 with TRBJ1-1; 9 positions match TRBD1. V shed 5 bases and J 5 bases; nucleotides not matched to a gene: 10. There are 15 residues in the CDR3. Germline CDR1 reads SGHTS; CDR2 reads YDEGEE. In DNA, the CDR3 is TGTGCCAGCAGTTTTACCGGGACAGGGATGACTGAAGCTTTCTTT. This codes for CASSFTGTGMTEAFF.

The chain's CDR3 is CASSVNAEYTEAFF. CDR3 nucleotides: TGCGCCAGCAGCGTTAACGCCGAGTACACTGAAGCTTTCTTT. The V and J genes are TRBV5-1 and TRBJ1-1; D gene unclear. Looked up from germline, CDR1 is SGHRS and CDR2 is YFSETQ. V lost 4 bases and J 3 bases, leaving 13 bases between the germline ends. The CDR3 contains 14 residues.

V is TRBV10-1 and J is TRBJ2-1; tentative D call: TRBD2 (5 bases). Trimming removed 0 bases at V and 0 bases at J, with 9 bases between. The CDR3 spans 16 residues. Germline V CDR1 and CDR2: WNHNN, SYGVQD (reference sequence). In DNA, the CDR3 is TGCGCCAGCAGTGAGTCGTTAGGGAGCTCCTACAATGAGCAGTTCTTC. Encoded protein: CASSESLGSSYNEQFF.

The rearrangement uses TRBV2 and TRBJ2-6, with D possibly matching TRBD1 (6 bases). The CDR3 has 20 amino acids. Per germline, CDR1 SNHLY and CDR2 FYNNEI. The germline V and J ends were trimmed by 10 bases and 0 bases, with 28 bases remaining between them. DNA for the CDR3: TGTGCCAAATTGGGGGACACCGAGACTCCTCCCAGCTCTGGGGCCAACGTCCTGACTTTC. Protein product: CAKLGDTETPPSSGANVLTF.

The CDR3 loop reads CASSLGPRTRRITDTQYF. CDR3 coding DNA: TGTGCCAGCAGTTTAGGCCCCCGGACTAGACGAATCACAGATACGCAGTATTTT. The rearrangement uses TRBV27 and TRBJ2-3, with 7 bases identical to TRBD2. Per germline, CDR1 MNHEY and CDR2 SMNVEV (reference sequence). After removal of 2 bases from V and 2 bases from J, the junction contained 13 bases not matched to a gene. The CDR3 covers 18 residues.

The chain couples TRBV7-6 to TRBJ1-1; D possibly corresponds to TRBD1 (6 bases). This CDR3 comprises 19 residues. V was trimmed by 0 bases and J by 0 bases, leaving 20 bases between them. Looked up from germline, CDR1 is SGHVS and CDR2 is FNYEAQ. CDR3 protein: CASSLAYREWRSMNTEAFF. The CDR3 DNA reads as TGTGCCAGCAGCTTAGCGTACAGGGAATGGCGATCCATGAACACTGAAGCTTTCTTT.

The chain joins TRBV5-5 to TRBJ1-6; a weak D match, TRBD1 (6 bases). Germline CDR1 and CDR2: SGHKS and YYEKEE (reference sequence). The CDR3 is 16 residues long. V lost 4 bases and J 12 bases, leaving 23 bases between the germline ends. The CDR3 DNA reads TGTGCCAGCAGCGACGGTCTTGTCTCGGACAGCCTACCCCTCCACTTT. This encodes CASSDGLVSDSLPLHF.

The chain recombines TRBV5-1 with TRBJ2-3, with D possibly being TRBD2 (5 bases). CDR1 is SGHRS and CDR2 is YFSETQ in the germline V gene. The CDR3 is made up of 12 amino acids. V was shortened by 0 bases and J by 9 bases, with 8 bases between the two germline ends. The CDR3 DNA reads TGCGCCAGCAGCTTGGTCGGGATCACGCAGTATTTT. It yields the protein CASSLVGITQYF.

The CDR3 loop is CASSPWGASSRNEQFF. The CDR3 region has the DNA TGTGCCAGCAGCCCCTGGGGCGCTTCGTCCCGCAATGAGCAGTTCTTC. This chain links TRBV7-9 with TRBJ2-1, with D perhaps matching TRBD1 (5 bases). Per the germline V gene, CDR1 is SEHNR and CDR2 is FQNEAQ (reference sequence). Between the trimmed V and J ends, which lost 5 bases and 6 bases, there was a span of 20 bases. The CDR3 runs 16 residues. Combining the CDR3 with reference TRBV7-9 and TRBJ2-1 gives the whole variable domain DTGVSQNPRHKITKRGQNVTFRCDPISEHNRLYWYRQTLGQGPEFLTYFQNEAQLEKSRLLSDRFSAERPKGSFSTLEIQRTEQGDSAMYLCASSPWGASSRNEQFFGPGTRLTVL.

This chain connects TRBV27 to TRBJ2-7, with 9 nucleotides matching TRBD2. This CDR3 is 15 amino acids long. Per the germline V gene, CDR1 is MNHEY and CDR2 is SMNVEV (reference sequence). After removal of 1 base from V and 7 bases from J, the junction contained 8 bases not matched to a gene. The chain's CDR3 is CASSLLSSGALEQYF. For the CDR3, the DNA is TGTGCCAGCAGTTTATTGTCTAGCGGGGCTCTGGAGCAGTACTTC.

V is TRBV18 and J is TRBJ2-7; 7 bases agree with TRBD1. The CDR3 has 15 amino acids. Germline V gene lookup returns CDR1 KGHSH and CDR2 LQKENI. Losses at the gene ends were 5 bases for V and 5 bases for J; bases not matched to a gene: 12. Here the CDR3 reads CASSSPGQSVDEQYF. The CDR3 DNA reads as TGTGCCAGCTCATCTCCGGGACAGAGTGTCGACGAGCAGTACTTC.

CDR3 nucleotide sequence: TGTGCCAGCAGCCCCCCCCAGCGGGGGGGCGTTTCGCATGAGCAGTTCTTC. It is translated as CASSPPQRGGVSHEQFF. The V and J genes are TRBV14 and TRBJ2-1, with 10 bases lining up with TRBD2. V shed 4 bases, J shed 8 bases, and the junction held 14 bases outside the gene matches. CDR3 length equals 17 residues. CDR1 and CDR2 (germline): SGHDN, FVKESK.

This sequence joins TRBV30 and TRBJ1-1, with 8 bases that match TRBD1. The CDR3 covers 14 residues. With V trimmed by 3 bases and J by 1 base, 4 bases remained unmatched. Germline CDR1 is GTSNPN and CDR2 is SVGIG (reference sequence). In DNA, the CDR3 is TGTGCCTGGAGATTCACAGGGGGGAACACTGAAGCTTTCTTT. It encodes CAWRFTGGNTEAFF.

J is TRBJ2-5 and V is TRBV5-1; no firm D call. The germline CDR1 and CDR2 sequences are SGHRS and YFSETQ. The CDR3 is made up of 12 amino acids. V dropped 7 bases and J dropped 7 bases, with 14 bases sitting between them. The DNA of the CDR3 is TGCGCCAGCCAGGAAGCCTACGGGACCCAGTACTTC. Protein: CASQEAYGTQYF.

This chain connects TRBV5-1 to TRBJ2-2; tentative D call: TRBD1 (7 bases). Germline V CDR1 and CDR2: SGHRS, YFSETQ. The CDR3 is 16 amino acids. The germline V and J ends were trimmed by 1 base and 0 bases, with 10 bases remaining between them. This CDR3 reads CASSLPGGPNTGELFF. CDR3 DNA: TGCGCCAGCAGCTTGCCAGGGGGGCCGAACACCGGGGAGCTGTTTTTT.

The CDR3 region is CASSRTGTRTDTQYF. The CDR3 DNA sequence: TGTGCCAGCAGCCGAACAGGGACGCGTACAGATACGCAGTATTTT. The chain links TRBV7-3 to TRBJ2-3; tentatively, D is TRBD1 (6 bases). Germline values: CDR1 SGHTA, CDR2 FQGTGA. CDR3 length equals 15 residues. Deletions cut 5 bases from V and 3 bases from J, with 15 bases between.

This chain links TRBV10-1 with TRBJ1-1; TRBD1 aligns across 7 bases. Trimming cost V 1 base and J 5 bases; bases outside gene matches: 10. Germline assignment: CDR1 WNHNN and CDR2 SYGVQD (reference sequence). The CDR3 has 16 residues. CDR3 DNA: TGCGCCAGCAGTGAGTGGCCACAGGGGTCAGGGACTGAAGCTTTCTTT. Its protein is CASSEWPQGSGTEAFF.

The rearrangement joins TRBV7-9 to TRBJ1-3; TRBD1 is a possible D gene (5 bases). Germline V gene lookup returns CDR1 SEHNR and CDR2 FQNEAQ (reference sequence). Trimming left V 6 bases short and J 4 bases short, with 10 bases between. This CDR3 is built from 13 residues. As DNA, the CDR3 is TGTGCCAGCAGGTCAGGGTCAGGAAACACCATATATTTT. Translation gives CASRSGSGNTIYF.

This clone appeared a few times. The chain joins TRBV7-9 to TRBJ2-4; 9 nucleotides agree with TRBD1. Germline lookup yields CDR1 SEHNR and CDR2 FQNEAQ (reference sequence). CDR3 length: 14 residues. With 7 bases clipped from V and 7 bases from J, the junction kept 8 bases outside the gene matches. The CDR3 DNA reads TGTGCCAGCACCCCTTCCGGGACAGGGAACATTCAGTACTTC. Protein product: CASTPSGTGNIQYF.

This clone was recorded only once. This chain connects TRBV28 to TRBJ1-5; D is unclear. This CDR3 region has 15 residues. Looked up from germline, CDR1 is MDHEN and CDR2 is SYDVKM. The germline V and J ends were trimmed by 3 bases and 2 bases, with 11 bases remaining between them. The DNA for the CDR3 is TGTGCCAGCAGTTTCCGGGTGAGGGGCAATCAGCCCCAGCATTTT. It encodes CASSFRVRGNQPQHF. Full variable domain (missing parts from reference TRBV28 and TRBJ1-5): DVKVTQSSRYLVKRTGEKVFLECVQDMDHENMFWYRQDPGLGLRLIYFSYDVKMKEKGDIPEGYSVSREKKERFSLILESASTNQTSMYLCASSFRVRGNQPQHFGDGTRLSIL.

This sequence joins TRBV4-1 and TRBJ2-1; TRBD2 matches at 15 bases. In germline, CDR1 is MGHRA, CDR2 YSYEKL. The CDR3 has 15 amino acids. After removal of 4 bases from V and 10 bases from J, the junction contained 5 bases not matched to a gene. Written as DNA, the CDR3 is TGCGCCAGCAGCCCGGGACTAGCGGGGGGTAGGGAGCAGTTCTTC. It yields the protein CASSPGLAGGREQFF.

The rearrangement uses TRBV5-1 and TRBJ2-2; maybe TRBD1 (5 bases). Germline V gene data show CDR1 as SGHRS and CDR2 as YFSETQ. Trimming stripped 0 bases from V and 10 bases from J, with 22 bases between. The CDR3 spans 17 residues. The DNA for the CDR3 is TGCGCCAGCAGCTTGGTCCCTCCAGGGTTAAGTCTGGTGGAGCTGTTTTTT. Encoded protein: CASSLVPPGLSLVELFF.

This chain uses TRBV2 with TRBJ1-2; D might be TRBD1 (6 bases). The germline CDR1 and CDR2 sequences are SNHLY and FYNNEI. V dropped 3 bases and J dropped 6 bases, with 14 bases sitting between them. The CDR3 consists of 14 residues. CDR3 sequence (DNA): TGTGCCAGCAGTGATTATTCGGGGGGCGATGGCTACACCTTC. The encoded protein is CASSDYSGGDGYTF.

The chain has TRBV10-2 and TRBJ1-2, with D uncertain. Germline V CDR1 and CDR2: WSHSY, SAAADI. This CDR3 is 13 amino acids long. The germline V and J ends were trimmed by 2 bases and 2 bases, with 6 bases remaining between them. This CDR3 reads CASSEAGNYGYTF. CDR3 DNA: TGCGCCAGCAGTGAGGCGGGGAACTATGGCTACACCTTC.

The chain couples TRBV4-1 to TRBJ2-7; possible D gene TRBD1, 5 bases. The CDR3 is 14 residues long. Germline V gene lookup returns CDR1 MGHRA and CDR2 YSYEKL. Deletions cut 0 bases from V and 2 bases from J, with 8 bases between. CDR3 nucleotide sequence: TGCGCCAGCAGCCAAGATAAAGGGGCCTACGAGCAGTACTTC. It specifies CASSQDKGAYEQYF.

V and J are TRBV5-5 and TRBJ1-2; 12 nucleotides agree with TRBD1. Germline CDR1 and CDR2: SGHKS and YYEKEE (reference sequence). V shed 1 base, J shed 6 bases, and the junction held 4 bases outside the gene matches. The CDR3 runs to 15 residues. CDR3 residues: CASSLLGQGANGYTF. CDR3 nucleotides: TGTGCCAGCAGCTTGTTGGGACAGGGGGCTAATGGCTACACCTTC.

On this clone: The same CDR3 can be traced to other DNA sequences in this sample. This chain links TRBV7-9 with TRBJ2-5; a weak D match, TRBD2 (6 bases). Germline CDR1 SEHNR, CDR2 FQNEAQ (reference sequence). The CDR3 loop spans 14 amino acids. Trimming left V 1 base short and J 4 bases short, with 10 bases between. As DNA, the CDR3 is TGTGCCAGCAGCTTAGTGGGAGGAAGAGAGACCCAGTACTTC. It encodes CASSLVGGRETQYF. Full variable domain (missing parts from reference TRBV7-9 and TRBJ2-5): DTGVSQNPRHKITKRGQNVTFRCDPISEHNRLYWYRQTLGQGPEFLTYFQNEAQLEKSRLLSDRFSAERPKGSFSTLEIQRTEQGDSAMYLCASSLVGGRETQYFGPGTRLLVL.

The gene calls are TRBV30 and TRBJ1-2; D remains unclear. Germline assignment: CDR1 GTSNPN and CDR2 SVGIG (reference sequence). This CDR3 has 13 residues. Deletions cut 3 bases from V and 2 bases from J, with 10 bases between. CDR3 DNA: TGTGCCTGGAGGGATGGGAGGAACTATGGCTACACCTTC. Protein product: CAWRDGRNYGYTF.

The chain is built from TRBV5-1 and TRBJ2-7; 9 bases are a match to TRBD1. The CDR3 length is 14 residues. Germline-derived CDR1 and CDR2 are SGHRS and YFSETQ. Germline trimming cut 4 bases from V and 4 bases from J; bases unmatched to any gene: 6. CDR3 sequence: CASSPTGGSYEQYF. Written as DNA, the CDR3 is TGCGCCAGCAGCCCGACAGGGGGTAGTTACGAGCAGTACTTC.

The gene calls are TRBV9 and TRBJ1-3; 9 bases line up with TRBD1. The CDR3 sequence is 14 residues long. Trimming at V came to 3 bases and at J to 7 bases, leaving 5 bases not matched to a gene. Germline values: CDR1 SGDLS, CDR2 YYNGEE. The DNA for the CDR3 is TGTGCCAGCAGCGGAACACAGGGGGCGAACACCATATATTTT. As protein: CASSGTQGANTIYF.